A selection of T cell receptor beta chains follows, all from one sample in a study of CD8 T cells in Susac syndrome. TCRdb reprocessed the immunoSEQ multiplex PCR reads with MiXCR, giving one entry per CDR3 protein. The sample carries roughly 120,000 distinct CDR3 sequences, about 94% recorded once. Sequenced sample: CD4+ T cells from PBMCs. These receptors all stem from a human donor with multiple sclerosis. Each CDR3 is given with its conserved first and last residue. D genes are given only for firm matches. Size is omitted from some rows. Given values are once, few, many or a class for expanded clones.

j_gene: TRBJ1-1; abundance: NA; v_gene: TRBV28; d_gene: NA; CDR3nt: TGTGCCAGCAGGACCCAGTCCAGGGAGGCTTTCTTT; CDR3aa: CASRTQSREAFF
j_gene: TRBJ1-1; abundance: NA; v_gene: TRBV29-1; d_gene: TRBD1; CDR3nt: TGCAGCGTGCAACGACAGGGGGGGGATGAAGCTTTCTTT; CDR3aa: CSVQRQGGDEAFF
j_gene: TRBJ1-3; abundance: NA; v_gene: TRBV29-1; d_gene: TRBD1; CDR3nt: TGCAGCGTTGTAGGGACAGGGAGAAGAAACACCATATATTTT; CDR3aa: CSVVGTGRRNTIYF
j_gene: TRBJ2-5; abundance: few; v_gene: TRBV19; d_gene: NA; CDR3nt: TGTGCCAGTAGTCCCCAGACCACTCCAGAGACCCAGTACTTC; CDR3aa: CASSPQTTPETQYF
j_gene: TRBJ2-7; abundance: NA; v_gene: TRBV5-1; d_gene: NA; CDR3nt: TGCGCCAGCAGCTTGGGCAGGGATAGCTCCTACGAGCAGTACTTC; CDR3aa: CASSLGRDSSYEQYF
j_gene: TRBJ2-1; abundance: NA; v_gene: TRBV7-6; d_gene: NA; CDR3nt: TGTGCCAGCAGCTTAGTTGGGATCAATCGCCACAATGAGCAGTTCTTC; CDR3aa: CASSLVGINRHNEQFF
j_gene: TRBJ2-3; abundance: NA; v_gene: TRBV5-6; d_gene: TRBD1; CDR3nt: TGTGCCAGCAGCTTGACTCGGACAGGGGAGGGAGATACGCAGTATTTT; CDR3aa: CASSLTRTGEGDTQYF
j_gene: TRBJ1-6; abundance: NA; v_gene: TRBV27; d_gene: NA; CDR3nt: TGTGCCAGCGCGACCGAGTCCGGGACACGTCACGAGAGCTCCTATAATTCACCCCTCCACTTT; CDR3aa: CASATESGTRHESSYNSPLHF
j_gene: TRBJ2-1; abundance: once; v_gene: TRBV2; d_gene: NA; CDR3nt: TGTGCCAGCAGTCCAGGGGCGGGATACAATGAGCAGTTCTTC; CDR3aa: CASSPGAGYNEQFF
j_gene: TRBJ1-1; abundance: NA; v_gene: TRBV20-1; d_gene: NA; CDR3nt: TGCAGTGCTAGAGATACGCGAAGGCGGGGGAACACTGAAGCTTTCTTT; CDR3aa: CSARDTRRRGNTEAFF
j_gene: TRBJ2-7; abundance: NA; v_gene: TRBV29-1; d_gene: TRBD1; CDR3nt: TGCAGCGTCGAAGCCATGGGACAGGGGGATTACGAGCAGTACTTC; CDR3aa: CSVEAMGQGDYEQYF
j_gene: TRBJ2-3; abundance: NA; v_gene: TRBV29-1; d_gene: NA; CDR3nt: TGCAGCGTTGGACGGCAAACTAGCACAGATACGCAGTATTTT; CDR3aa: CSVGRQTSTDTQYF
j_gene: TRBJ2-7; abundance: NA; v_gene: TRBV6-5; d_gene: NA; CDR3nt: TGTGCCACCAGAGGAAGGGGCTACGAGCAGTACTTC; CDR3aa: CATRGRGYEQYF
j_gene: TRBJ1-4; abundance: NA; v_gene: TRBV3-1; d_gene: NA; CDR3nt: TGTGCCAGCAGCCAAGATCTCTCAACTAATGAAAAACTGTTTTTT; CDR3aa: CASSQDLSTNEKLFF
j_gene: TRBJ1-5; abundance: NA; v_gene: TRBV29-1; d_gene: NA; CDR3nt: TGCAGCGTTGACCTGGGGTCCAATCAGCCCCAGCATTTT; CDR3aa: CSVDLGSNQPQHF
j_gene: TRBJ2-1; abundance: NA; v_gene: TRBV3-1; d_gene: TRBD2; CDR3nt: TGTGCCAGCAGCCGTCTAACGGGAGGGCGGGGTGAGCAGTTCTTC; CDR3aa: CASSRLTGGRGEQFF
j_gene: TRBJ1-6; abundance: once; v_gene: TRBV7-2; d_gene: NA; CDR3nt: TGTGCCAGCAGCTCTAACGTGGGGGTCAATAATTCACCCCTCCACTTT; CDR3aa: CASSSNVGVNNSPLHF
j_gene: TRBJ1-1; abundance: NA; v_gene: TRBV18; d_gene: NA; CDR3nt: TGTGCCAGCTCACCAACAAGGAACACTGAAGCTTTCTTT; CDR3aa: CASSPTRNTEAFF
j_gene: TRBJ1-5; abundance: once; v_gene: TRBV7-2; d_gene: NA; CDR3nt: TGTGCCAGCAGCTTAGCAACAGGGAATCAGCCCCAGCATTTT; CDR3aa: CASSLATGNQPQHF
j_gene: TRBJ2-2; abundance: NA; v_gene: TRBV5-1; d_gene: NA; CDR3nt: TGCGCCAGCAGCTTGGCCATGTTAGAGGAGGGCTCCGGGGAGCTGTTTTTT; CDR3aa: CASSLAMLEEGSGELFF
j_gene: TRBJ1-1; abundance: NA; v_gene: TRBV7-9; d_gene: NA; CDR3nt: TGTGCCAGCAGCCGAGGGGGGAACACTGAAGCTTTCTTT; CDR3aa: CASSRGGNTEAFF
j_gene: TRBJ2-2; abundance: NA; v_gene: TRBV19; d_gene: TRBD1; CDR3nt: TGTGCCAGTAGTACAAGACAGGGCGTTTACACCGGGGAGCTGTTTTTT; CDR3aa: CASSTRQGVYTGELFF
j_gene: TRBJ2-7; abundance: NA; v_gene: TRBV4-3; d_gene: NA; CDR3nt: TGCGCCAGCAGCCAAGATTTTGGGGTAGGGCAGTACTTC; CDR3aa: CASSQDFGVGQYF
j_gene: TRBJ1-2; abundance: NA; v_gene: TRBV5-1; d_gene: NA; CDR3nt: TGCGCCAGCAGATACACAGACTGGCCCTATGGCTACACCTTC; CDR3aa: CASRYTDWPYGYTF
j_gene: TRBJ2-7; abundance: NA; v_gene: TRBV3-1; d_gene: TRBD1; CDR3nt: TGTGCCAGCAGCCACGACGACAGGGCCGGCGAGCAGTACTTC; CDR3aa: CASSHDDRAGEQYF
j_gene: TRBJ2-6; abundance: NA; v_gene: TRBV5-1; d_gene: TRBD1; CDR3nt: TGCGCCAGCAGCTTCCGACAGGGACAGACCAGGTCTGGGGCCAACGTCCTGACTTTC; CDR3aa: CASSFRQGQTRSGANVLTF
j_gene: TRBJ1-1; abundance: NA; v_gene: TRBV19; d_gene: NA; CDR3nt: TGTGCCAGTACCCCAACCCGAGGGTTCCGGAACACTGAAGCTTTCTTT; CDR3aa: CASTPTRGFRNTEAFF
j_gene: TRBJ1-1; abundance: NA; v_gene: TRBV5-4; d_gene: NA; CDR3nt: TGTGCCAGCAGCTTACCTGACAGAATGAACACTGAAGCTTTCTTT; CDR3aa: CASSLPDRMNTEAFF
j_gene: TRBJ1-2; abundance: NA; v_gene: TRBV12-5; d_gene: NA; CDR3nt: TGTGCTAGTGGTTCTTACCCGGTTCGTGGCTACACCTTC; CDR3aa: CASGSYPVRGYTF
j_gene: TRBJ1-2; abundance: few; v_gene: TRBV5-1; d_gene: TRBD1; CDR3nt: TGCGCCAGCAGCTTCGACAGGGGAGCAGGCTACACCTTC; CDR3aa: CASSFDRGAGYTF
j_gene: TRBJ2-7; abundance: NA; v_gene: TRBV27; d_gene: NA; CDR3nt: TGTGCCAGCAGCGGCAGCCCCTACGAGCAGTACTTC; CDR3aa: CASSGSPYEQYF
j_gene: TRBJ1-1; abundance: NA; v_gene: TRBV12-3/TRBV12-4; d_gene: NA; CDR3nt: TGTGCCAGCAGTTTAGCTGGGGGGGGTTACGCTGAAGCTTTCTTT; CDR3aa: CASSLAGGGYAEAFF
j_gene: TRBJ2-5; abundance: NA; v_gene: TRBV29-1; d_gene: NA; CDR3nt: TGCAGCGTTAGGGACGTCCGGAAAGAGACCCAGTACTTC; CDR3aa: CSVRDVRKETQYF
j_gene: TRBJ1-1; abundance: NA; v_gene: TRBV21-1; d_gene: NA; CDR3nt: TGTGCCAGCAGCGCCACAAGGCCGAACACTGAAGCTTTCTTT; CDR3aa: CASSATRPNTEAFF
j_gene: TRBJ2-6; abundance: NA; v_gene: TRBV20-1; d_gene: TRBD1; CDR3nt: TGCAGTGCTAGAACAGGGGGGAGCTCTGGGGCCAACGTCCTGACTTTC; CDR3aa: CSARTGGSSGANVLTF
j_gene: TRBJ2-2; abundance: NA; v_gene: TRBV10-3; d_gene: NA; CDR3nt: TGTGCCATCAGTGTGGCTAGCCCCGGGGAGCTGTTTTTT; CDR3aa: CAISVASPGELFF
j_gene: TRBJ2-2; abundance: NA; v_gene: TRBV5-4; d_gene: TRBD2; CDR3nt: TGTGCCAGCAGCTTAGGACTAGCGGAACACACCGGGGAGCTGTTTTTT; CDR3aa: CASSLGLAEHTGELFF
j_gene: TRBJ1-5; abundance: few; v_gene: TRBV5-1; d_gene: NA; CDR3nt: TGTGCCAGCAGTTTAGAGAATAGCAATCAGCCCCAGCATTTT; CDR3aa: CASSLENSNQPQHF
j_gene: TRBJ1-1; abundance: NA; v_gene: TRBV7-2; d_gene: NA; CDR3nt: TGTGCCAGCAGCCTCAGGTGGAACACTGAAGCTTTCTTT; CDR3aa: CASSLRWNTEAFF
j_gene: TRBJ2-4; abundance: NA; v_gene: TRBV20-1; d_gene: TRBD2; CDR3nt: TGCAGTGCTAGAGCTAGCGGGATTTCCAAAAACATTCAGTACTTC; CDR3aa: CSARASGISKNIQYF
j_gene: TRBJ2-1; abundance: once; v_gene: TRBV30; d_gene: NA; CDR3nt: TGTGCCTGGAGTGTTCACAGCCAGTCCTCCTACAATGAGCAGTTCTTC; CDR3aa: CAWSVHSQSSYNEQFF
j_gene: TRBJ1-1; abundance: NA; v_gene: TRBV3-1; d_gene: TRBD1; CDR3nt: TGTGCCAGCAGCATAGGACAGGGGGCAGCTGAAGCTTTCTTT; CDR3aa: CASSIGQGAAEAFF
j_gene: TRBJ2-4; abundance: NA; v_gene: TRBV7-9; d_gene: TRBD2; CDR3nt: TGTGCCAGCAGCCACAGTGGGGCTAGCGGGAGGGCCTACATTCAGTACTTC; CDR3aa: CASSHSGASGRAYIQYF
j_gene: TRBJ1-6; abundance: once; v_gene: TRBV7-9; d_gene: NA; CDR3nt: TGTGCCAGCAGCCCTCGGGAAAGTAGCTCCTATAATTCACCCCTCCACTTT; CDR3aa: CASSPRESSSYNSPLHF
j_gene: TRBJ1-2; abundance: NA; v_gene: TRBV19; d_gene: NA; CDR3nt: TGTGCCAGTGACTTCGACGGCCTCCCCAGCTATGGCTACACCTTC; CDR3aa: CASDFDGLPSYGYTF
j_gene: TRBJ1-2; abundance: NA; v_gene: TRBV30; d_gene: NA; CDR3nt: TGTGCCTGGAGACTTCTTCTACAGGGTGGCTACACCTTC; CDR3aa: CAWRLLLQGGYTF
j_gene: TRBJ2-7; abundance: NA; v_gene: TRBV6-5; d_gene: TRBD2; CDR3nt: TGTGCCAGCAGTACCGGGACTAGGGCGTCCTACGAGCAGTACTTC; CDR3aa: CASSTGTRASYEQYF
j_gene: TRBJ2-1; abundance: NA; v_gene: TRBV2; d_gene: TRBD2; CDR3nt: TGTGCCAGCAGTTCTCGCGGGGGGGCGTATGAGCAGTTCTTC; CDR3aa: CASSSRGGAYEQFF
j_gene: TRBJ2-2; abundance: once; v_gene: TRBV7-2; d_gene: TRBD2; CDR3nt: TGTGCCAGCAGTGGGCGGGGGGTTGGCGGGGAGCTGTTTTTT; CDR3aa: CASSGRGVGGELFF
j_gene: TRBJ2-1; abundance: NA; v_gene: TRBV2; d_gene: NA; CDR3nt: TGTGCCAGCAGTCTCGCAGGACAGAGATACAATGAGCAGTTCTTC; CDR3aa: CASSLAGQRYNEQFF
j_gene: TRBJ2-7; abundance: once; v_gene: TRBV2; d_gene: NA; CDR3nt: TGTGCCAGCAGGGGTGGGGTGTTTTCCTACGAGCAGTACTTC; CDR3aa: CASRGGVFSYEQYF
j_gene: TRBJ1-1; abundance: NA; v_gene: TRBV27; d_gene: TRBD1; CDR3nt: TGTGCCAGCAGTGAGAGGACAGGGAAAGCTTTCTTT; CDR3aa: CASSERTGKAFF
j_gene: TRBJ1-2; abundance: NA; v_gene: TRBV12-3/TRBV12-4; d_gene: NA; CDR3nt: TGTGCCAGCAGTTTAAGGGCAGGAGCCTATGGCTACACCTTC; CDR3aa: CASSLRAGAYGYTF